This TCR beta chain comes out of a study of cytomegalovirus exposure and HLA in healthy donors. CDR1 and CDR2 (germline): SSHAT, FNYEAQ (reference sequence). This CDR3 has 13 residues. The PCR had 60 Vbeta and 13 Jbeta primers. In the original processing: The authors later counted roughly 87 million unique TCR beta chains, around 9.9 million of them shared. Generated by immunoSEQ multiplex PCR, the TCRdb table keeps only in-frame clones and is missing some. The DNA was the basis for D and trimming; V, J and clone size are from that table. This sample has approximately 89,000 clones, with 85% found just once. Points from the study as a whole: Later, an analysis found that common viral pathogens appeared to be linked with several of the most significant clusters. By a later analysis, the bulk of CMV-associated TCR beta chains appeared HLA-restricted. The study recorded 150 to 200 TCR beta chains that were cytomegalovirus-associated.

Only one count was recorded for this clone. No antigen is known for it. Germline and junction disagree at one end, which may indicate a read error. This clonotype was sampled from a man aged 35-49 years in good health and CMV-seropositive. The sequenced sample was PBMCs. The rearrangement links TRBV7-7 to TRBJ2-7; TRBD1 matches 7 bases. The CDR3: CASSPTGAYEQYF. CDR3 nucleotide sequence: TGTGCTAGCAGCCCTACAGGGGCGTACGAGCAGTACTTC.